Listed below are T cell receptor beta chains from one sample, sequenced in a study of beta chain features in type 1 diabetes. Profiled with immunoSEQ multiplex PCR; TCRdb holds only in-frame clones, not every one. The table lists roughly 130,000 clones, around 17% of them singletons, with 2% to 2.5% in the top ten. The sequenced sample consisted of central memory CD4+ T cells from blood. All receptors come from a man aged 25 to 45 with type 1 diabetes. The CDR3 runs from the conserved cysteine through the conserved F or W.

v_gene,len,j_gene,CDR3aa
TRBV29-1,13,TRBJ2-5,CSASAREIETQYF
TRBV28,16,TRBJ1-5,CASSPAGRDSNQPQHF
TRBV29-1,13,TRBJ1-2,CSVVEGEDYGYTF
TRBV6-5,15,TRBJ1-6,CASSKLAGENSPLHF
TRBV5-6,14,TRBJ2-1,CASSQQDSYNEQFF
TRBV4-3,16,TRBJ2-1,CASSQDSRTSNNEQFF
TRBV4-1,14,TRBJ2-7,CASSHGQQAWEQYF
TRBV5-1,14,TRBJ2-3,CASSLATSEVAQYF
TRBV9,13,-,CASSVDQFNEQYF
TRBV5-4,15,TRBJ1-1,CASSLGQTDATEAFF
TRBV19,15,TRBJ1-5,CASRLRGQGNQPQHF
TRBV11-2,18,TRBJ2-1,CASSQKWLSGQVQLEQFF
TRBV2,11,TRBJ2-5,CASSDEGAQYF
TRBV29-1,12,TRBJ2-7,CSVVSRTDEQYF
TRBV18,13,TRBJ1-2,CASSQQGRDGYTF
TRBV9,13,TRBJ2-1,CASSVMGADEQFF
TRBV30,13,TRBJ2-3,CAWSSWRGDTQYF
TRBV7-6,16,TRBJ1-6,CASSLGQSSYNSPLHF
TRBV7-9,12,TRBJ2-7,CASSPLGGGQYF
TRBV4-2,15,TRBJ2-3,CASSQPTGATDTQYF
TRBV5-6,15,TRBJ1-4,CASSLAGGDEEKLFF
TRBV5-1,12,TRBJ2-2,CASSHRAGELFF
TRBV7-9,15,TRBJ2-5,CASSLWIADQETQYF
TRBV18,11,TRBJ2-1,CASSQGDSQFF
TRBV4-3,16,TRBJ2-7,CASSQATYRGPGEQYF
TRBV7-2,15,TRBJ1-5,CASSGRDRANQPQHF
TRBV7-9,15,TRBJ2-6,CASSRESGNDNVLTF
TRBV23-1,15,TRBJ2-2,CASSQSRVDTGELFF
TRBV5-1,16,TRBJ2-1,CASSLQPSGGYNEQFF
TRBV12-5,16,TRBJ2-3,CASGLGGRASTDTQYF
TRBV9,16,TRBJ2-5,CASSAGDRGFLETQYF
TRBV4-1,15,TRBJ2-4,CASSRQWDSKNIQYF
TRBV4-3,16,TRBJ2-3,CASSQERRARTDTQYF
TRBV11-2,11,TRBJ2-5,CASSLGETQYF
TRBV23-1,13,TRBJ2-7,CASSQRTSDEQYF
TRBV5-6,13,TRBJ2-5,CASSLDEKETQYF
TRBV9,12,TRBJ2-3,CASSLEADTQYF
TRBV9,13,TRBJ1-3,CASSVDSGNTIYF
TRBV25-1,11,TRBJ2-1,CASSGALGRFF
TRBV9,16,TRBJ2-3,CASSVARLVGADTQYF
TRBV6-6,14,TRBJ2-5,CASRSRTSAETQYF
TRBV2,10,TRBJ2-1,CASRVNEQFF
TRBV18,16,TRBJ2-7,CASSPQGTRDVYEQYF
TRBV11-2,13,TRBJ1-1,CATSRQGNTEAFF
TRBV25-1,14,TRBJ1-2,CASSESTTNYGYTF
TRBV13,14,TRBJ1-3,CASSIRSSGNTIYF
TRBV4-2,16,TRBJ2-3,CASSQDGGGDTDTQYF
TRBV7-2,15,TRBJ2-3,CASSDRTSGGDTQYF
TRBV7-9,15,TRBJ2-3,CASSLGQPSTDTQYF
TRBV6-6,13,TRBJ1-3,CASRVQGGNTIYF
TRBV5-4,15,TRBJ2-5,CASSFSGGIQETQYF
TRBV2,11,TRBJ2-1,CASKDGRKQFF
TRBV27,15,TRBJ1-2,CASRALDRGNYGYTF
TRBV7-2,16,TRBJ2-3,CASSLAAASGTDTQYF
TRBV6-6,15,TRBJ2-4,CASSKDRGAKNIQYF
TRBV2,12,TRBJ1-2,CASRTDNYGYTF
TRBV4-3,15,TRBJ2-3,CASSQIAGDTDTQYF
TRBV9,14,TRBJ2-5,CASSTQGSQETQYF
TRBV28,11,TRBJ2-7,CASTRGPRKYF
TRBV7-9,14,TRBJ1-1,CASSRLYDGTEAFF